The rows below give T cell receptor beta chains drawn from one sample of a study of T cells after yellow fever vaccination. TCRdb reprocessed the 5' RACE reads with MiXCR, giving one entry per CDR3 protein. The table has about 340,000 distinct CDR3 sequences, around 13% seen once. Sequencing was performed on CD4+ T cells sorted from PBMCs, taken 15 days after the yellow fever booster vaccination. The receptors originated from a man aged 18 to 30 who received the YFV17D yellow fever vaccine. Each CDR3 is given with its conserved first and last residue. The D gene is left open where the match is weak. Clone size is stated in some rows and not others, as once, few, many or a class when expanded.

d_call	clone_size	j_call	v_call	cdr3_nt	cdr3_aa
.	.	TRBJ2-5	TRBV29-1	TGCAGCGTTGAGAGTTCGGTTCAAGAGACCCAGTACTTC	CSVESSVQETQYF
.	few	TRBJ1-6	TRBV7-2	TGTGCCAGCAGCTTACTGGAATCTTCACCCCTCCACTTT	CASSLLESSPLHF
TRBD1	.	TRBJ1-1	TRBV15	TGTGCCACCAGCGCTGACAGGGGGGTGAGTACTGAAGCTTTCTTT	CATSADRGVSTEAFF
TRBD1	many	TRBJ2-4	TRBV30	TGTGCCTGGAGCGCGACAGGGGCAGACATTCAGTACTTC	CAWSATGADIQYF
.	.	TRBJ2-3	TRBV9	TGTGCCAGCAGCGTAGGGGGACACTTCACAGATACGCAGTATTTT	CASSVGGHFTDTQYF
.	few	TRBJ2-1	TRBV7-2	TGTGCCAGCAGCTTAAGTGGGACAAAGCCCTACAATGAGCAGTTCTTC	CASSLSGTKPYNEQFF
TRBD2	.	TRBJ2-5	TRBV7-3	TGTGCCAGCAGCTTAAATCGGGGGGTGGAAGAGACCCAGTACTTC	CASSLNRGVEETQYF
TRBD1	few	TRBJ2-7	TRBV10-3	TGTGCCATCAGTGAGTCGGTAGGACAGGGAAGTTCTTACGAGCAGTACTTC	CAISESVGQGSSYEQYF
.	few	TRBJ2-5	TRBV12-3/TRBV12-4	TGTGCCAGCAGTTTACATGGCGGGGCCCAAGAGACCCAGTACTTC	CASSLHGGAQETQYF
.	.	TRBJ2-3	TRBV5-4	TGTGCCAGCAGCTTGGAGGCGGATACTAGCACAGATACGCAGTATTTT	CASSLEADTSTDTQYF
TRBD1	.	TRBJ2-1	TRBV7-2	TGTGCCAGCCAAGGCAGGGGGAGCTCCTACAATGAGCAGTTCTTC	CASQGRGSSYNEQFF
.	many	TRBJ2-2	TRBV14	TGTGCCAGCAGCCAATACGGCCTCAGAGCACCGACCGGGGAGCTGTTTTTT	CASSQYGLRAPTGELFF
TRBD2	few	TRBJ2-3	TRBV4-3	TGCGCCAGCAGCCAAGGACTAGCGGGGTTAGATACGCAGTATTTT	CASSQGLAGLDTQYF
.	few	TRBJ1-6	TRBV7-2	TGTGCCAGCAGCGATCAGCAGAATTCACCCCTCCACTTT	CASSDQQNSPLHF
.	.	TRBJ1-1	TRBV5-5	TGTGCCAGCAGCTTGGCCGTGAGAAGCACTGAAGCTTTCTTT	CASSLAVRSTEAFF
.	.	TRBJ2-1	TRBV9	TGTGCCAGCAGCGTAGCTGGACCGCCCTCGGTGTTCTTC	CASSVAGPPSVFF
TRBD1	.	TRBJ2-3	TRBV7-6	TGTGCCAGCAGCTCCCGCCGGGACAGGGGAACAGATACGCAGTATTTT	CASSSRRDRGTDTQYF
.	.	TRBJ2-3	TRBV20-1	TGCAGTGGGCATGATGCAGGCGATACGCAGTATTTT	CSGHDAGDTQYF
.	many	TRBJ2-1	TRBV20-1	TGCAGTGCTGCCGTTTTTGAGGGTCAGGGATACAATGAGCAGTTCTTC	CSAAVFEGQGYNEQFF
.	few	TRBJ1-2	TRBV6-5	TGTGCCAGCACCTGGAGGGTCAGGGCGGACTATGGCTACACCTTC	CASTWRVRADYGYTF
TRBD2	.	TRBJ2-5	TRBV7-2	TGTGCCAGCAGCTGGACTAGCGGGGGTGTGGGAGAGACCCAGTACTTC	CASSWTSGGVGETQYF
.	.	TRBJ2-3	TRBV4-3	TGCGCCAGCAGCCAGCAGGGGCCTACGTTTGGGGATACGCAGTATTTT	CASSQQGPTFGDTQYF
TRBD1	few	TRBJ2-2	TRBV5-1	TGCGCCAGCAGCCTTTCGAACAGGGGTAGGACCGGGGAGCTGTTTTTT	CASSLSNRGRTGELFF